The TCR beta chain under discussion was sequenced for a study of memory CD4+ T cells and cytomegalovirus serostatus. Turning to the study itself: Healthy Belgian adult donors included nine or ten CMV-positive and approximately 25 CMV-negative people.

Of note for this clone: The antigen is unknown.

Sequencing used immunoSEQ multiplex PCR; TCRdb keeps in-frame clones, though not all of them. The sample records tens of thousands of clones, roughly 82% being singletons. V lost 7 bases, J lost 6 bases, and 10 bases stayed unmatched. The CDR3 is made up of 15 amino acids. CDR1 and CDR2 from the germline V gene are WSHSY and SAAADI. The study, taken as a whole, reports: Suggested: most of the CMV-linked TCR signature lies in CD4+ memory cells.

Single viable CD3+CD4+CD8-CD45RO+ cells were sorted as the memory CD4+ T cells. Donors' CMV status reflects serum IgG against pp150, pp28, p38, p52. Total CD4+ T cells were enriched by CD4 positive selection. Sample: memory CD4+ T cells from blood. The clonotype comes from an adult in good health and CMV-seronegative. This chain joins TRBV10-2 and TRBJ1-4; TRBD1 matches 8 bases. CDR3 nucleotide sequence: TGCGCCAGCAAATTCGGGCCGGGACAGGATGAAAAACTGTTTTTT. Protein product: CASKFGPGQDEKLFF.